Below, 32 T cell receptor beta chains from the same sample are listed, as sequenced in a study of shared clonotypes between healthy human individuals. Using immunoSEQ multiplex PCR, the repertoire was profiled, and TCRdb retains in-frame clones only, with some absent. Found here are over a million clones, approximately 78% of them singletons; the top ten hold 0.6% to 0.75%. The specimen was memory CD4+ T cells from PBMCs. Documented subset: CD45RA-negative fraction. These receptor sequences come from a man aged 18 to 30 in good health. Some clones in this sample may be carry-over from other donors' samples.

This clone has only one observation. J is TRBJ2-7 and V is TRBV6-5; D not resolved. Per germline, CDR1 MNHEY and CDR2 SVGAGI. V gave up 7 bases and J gave up 4 bases, with 11 bases separating them. This CDR3 comprises 12 residues. This CDR3 reads CASTNTYYEQYF. The CDR3 DNA reads as TGTGCCAGCACGAACACTTATTACGAGCAGTACTTC.

A remark on this clone: A far larger clone is off by one base, so a read error is likely. The J gene is TRBJ2-7, the V gene TRBV11-1; 9 nucleotides match TRBD2. CDR3 length: 16 amino acids. From germline, CDR1 is SGHAT and CDR2 FQDESV (reference sequence). The CDR3 nucleotides are TGTGCCAACAGCTTAGGGGCGGGAGGGCCCTCCTACGAGCAGTACTTC. This encodes CANSLGAGGPSYEQYF.

The rearrangement joins TRBV13 to TRBJ2-1; tentative D call: TRBD2 (5 bases). This CDR3 has 13 residues. Deletions cut 7 bases from V and 6 bases from J, with 13 bases between. Looked up from germline, CDR1 is PRHDT and CDR2 is FYEKMQ (reference sequence). CDR3 DNA sequence: TGTGCCAGCACTCCTGGGGAGCGCAATGAGCAGTTCTTC. Its translation: CASTPGERNEQFF.

The chain combines TRBV4-1 with TRBJ2-5, with 7 nucleotides matching TRBD2. Losses at the gene ends were 3 bases for V and 13 bases for J; bases not matched to a gene: 8. CDR1 is MGHRA and CDR2 is YSYEKL in the germline V gene. The CDR3 consists of 12 residues. The CDR3 spells CASSHDSGLPYF. In DNA, the CDR3 is TGCGCCAGCAGCCATGATAGCGGGTTGCCGTACTTC.

This clone was detected only a few times. The V and J genes are TRBV5-1 and TRBJ2-7, with 11 positions matching TRBD2. The CDR3 length is 17 residues. The J segment lost 6 bases and the V segment lost 6 bases, leaving 17 bases of the junction unmatched. Germline values: CDR1 SGHRS, CDR2 YFSETQ. In DNA form, the CDR3 reads TGCGCCAGCACGAAATCGAGCCTAGCGGGAGGCCGGGGCGAGCAGTACTTC. Its protein product is CASTKSSLAGGRGEQYF.

The CDR3 sequence: CAWSRGPDWSGQYF. The CDR3 DNA sequence: TGTGCCTGGAGTCGCGGTCCGGATTGGTCCGGGCAGTACTTC. The V and J genes are TRBV30 and TRBJ2-7; D gene uncertain. This CDR3 has 14 residues. V was shortened by 2 bases and J by 9 bases, with 20 bases between the two germline ends. Germline assignment: CDR1 GTSNPN and CDR2 SVGIG (reference sequence). Full variable domain (outside the CDR3, taken from reference TRBV30 and TRBJ2-7): SQTIHQWPATLVQPVGSPLSLECTVEGTSNPNLYWYRQAAGRGLQLLFYSVGIGQISSEVPQNLSASRPQDRQFILSSKKLLLSDSGFYLCAWSRGPDWSGQYFGPGTRLTVT.

This clone was counted a few times. This chain connects TRBV4-1 to TRBJ2-3; a possible D gene is TRBD1 (5 bases). The V gene's germline CDR1 is MGHRA and CDR2 YSYEKL. The CDR3 extends over 15 amino acids. V lost 9 bases and J lost 3, with 19 bases in between. The CDR3 reads CASQGSVDVTDTQYF. CDR3 nucleotide sequence: TGCGCCAGTCAGGGATCCGTTGATGTTACAGATACGCAGTATTTT.

J is TRBJ1-1 and V is TRBV6-5; a weak D match, TRBD1 (5 bases). V lost 1 base and J lost 2, with 11 bases in between. Germline V gene data show CDR1 as MNHEY and CDR2 as SVGAGI. The length of the CDR3 is 15 residues. CDR3: CASSYFGGVNTEAFF. DNA for the CDR3: TGTGCCAGCAGTTACTTCGGGGGTGTTAACACTGAAGCTTTCTTT.

The chain recombines TRBV29-1 with TRBJ2-1; D is perhaps TRBD1 or TRBD2 (6 bases each). Trimming stripped 6 bases from V and 8 bases from J, with 20 bases between. The germline gives CDR1 SQVTM, CDR2 ANQGSEA. The CDR3 consists of 14 residues. The CDR3 sequence: CSVLGGSGVDEQFF. The CDR3 DNA follows: TGCAGCGTCCTAGGGGGGAGTGGCGTAGATGAGCAGTTCTTC.

The chain recombines TRBV18 with TRBJ2-7, with a weak D call TRBD2 (6 bases). The CDR3 covers 13 residues. Germline V lookup: CDR1 KGHSH, CDR2 LQKENI. V was cut by 0 bases and J by 6 bases, with 9 bases left in between. The CDR3 DNA reads TGTGCCAGCTCACCACCGGTCGGGGGCGAGCAGTACTTC. Translation gives CASSPPVGGEQYF.

This sequence joins TRBV4-1 and TRBJ1-5; 7 bases fit TRBD1. The CDR3 covers 15 residues. Germline V lookup: CDR1 MGHRA, CDR2 YSYEKL. The trim removed 4 bases at V and 5 bases at J, leaving 8 bases unmatched. Here the CDR3 DNA reads TGCGCCAGCAGCCGATGGGGACAGACCGATCAGCCCCAGCATTTT. This encodes CASSRWGQTDQPQHF.

This chain joins TRBV5-1 and TRBJ2-7; 7 bases are a match to TRBD2. CDR1 and CDR2 from the germline V gene are SGHRS and YFSETQ. CDR3 length: 15 residues. The V and J ends lost 3 bases and 2 bases, in that order; junction bases with no gene match: 8. As DNA, the CDR3 is TGCGCCAGCAGCTACCTCGGGAGGAGCCCCTACGAGCAGTACTTC. Translating gives CASSYLGRSPYEQYF.

The V and J genes are TRBV28 and TRBJ1-6; unclear D gene. This CDR3 is built from 14 residues. V lost 7 bases, J lost 7 bases, and 14 bases lay in between. Looked up from germline, CDR1 is MDHEN and CDR2 is SYDVKM. The CDR3 DNA reads TGTGCCAGCACCGTCCAGTGGCCAAATTCACCCCTCCACTTT. Its translation is CASTVQWPNSPLHF.

This sequence joins TRBV18 and TRBJ1-3; D is uncertain. The CDR3 totals 16 residues. Germline V gives CDR1 KGHSH, CDR2 LQKENI. The V and J ends lost 0 bases and 7 bases respectively, with 16 bases between them. CDR3 nucleotides: TGTGCCAGCTCACCACCAGGGCCTACTGAAAGGAACACCATATATTTT. The encoded protein is CASSPPGPTERNTIYF.

The V and J genes are TRBV6-5 and TRBJ1-4; D remains unclear. Germline V gene data show CDR1 as MNHEY and CDR2 as SVGAGI. V was cut by 6 bases and J by 8 bases, with 19 bases left in between. The length of the CDR3 is 15 residues. DNA for the CDR3: TGTGCCAGCAGCGGGCGGCAAGGCGCTAGGGAAAAACTGTTTTTT. This encodes CASSGRQGAREKLFF.

This chain connects TRBV5-1 to TRBJ2-2; 14 positions match TRBD2. V shed 3 bases, J shed 2 bases, and the junction held 3 bases outside the gene matches. The CDR3 covers 17 residues. In germline, CDR1 is SGHRS, CDR2 YFSETQ. The CDR3 sequence is CASSWGTSGRNTGELFF. CDR3 in DNA: TGCGCCAGCAGCTGGGGGACTAGCGGGAGAAACACCGGGGAGCTGTTTTTT.

The V gene is TRBV27, the J gene TRBJ1-5, with D possibly matching TRBD1 (6 bases). V was clipped by 8 bases and J by 6 bases, with 14 bases between them. The V gene's germline CDR1 is MNHEY and CDR2 SMNVEV (reference sequence). CDR3 size: 13 residues. CDR3 nucleotides: TGTGCCAGCGGAAACAGGGCTAGTCAGCCCCAGCATTTT. This gives the protein CASGNRASQPQHF.

This clone was seen a handful of times. This chain joins TRBV10-3 and TRBJ1-2; D gene uncertain. Germline V gene sequence: CDR1 ENHRY, CDR2 SYGVKD. With 4 bases removed from V and 8 bases from J, the gap between germline ends came to 14 bases. The CDR3 has 13 residues. CDR3 bases: TGTGCCATCAGTGGGGAACCTTCTACGGGCTACACCTTC. It specifies CAISGEPSTGYTF.

The chain employs TRBV5-8 and TRBJ2-1, with D possibly being TRBD2 (5 bases). Germline V CDR1 and CDR2: SGHTS, YDEGEE. The CDR3 runs to 16 residues. The V end lost 2 bases, the J end lost 1 base, and 13 bases lay between the germline ends. CDR3: CASSFPGEKSYNEQFF. CDR3 sequence (DNA): TGTGCCAGCAGCTTTCCCGGGGAAAAGTCCTACAATGAGCAGTTCTTC.

This clone has only a few counts. Other DNA sequences from this sample encode an identical CDR3 as well. CDR3 sequence (DNA): TGTGCCAGCAGCTTAGGACAGGGGGCTTACGAGCAGTACTTC. Translated: CASSLGQGAYEQYF. The chain joins TRBV7-3 to TRBJ2-7, with 11 bases aligning to TRBD1. Trimming removed 2 bases from V and 4 bases from J; junction bases left unmatched: 1. Per the germline V gene, CDR1 is SGHTA and CDR2 is FQGTGA. The CDR3 totals 14 residues.

This clone has just one count. The chain employs TRBV19 and TRBJ2-5; 7 bases match TRBD1. CDR1 and CDR2 from the germline V gene are LNHDA and SQIVND (reference sequence). This CDR3 is built from 16 residues. V lost 4 bases and J lost 0; bases outside the gene matches: 8. The CDR3 here is CASSTWDRRNQETQYF. In DNA, the CDR3 is TGTGCCAGTAGTACCTGGGACAGACGTAACCAAGAGACCCAGTACTTC.

The V and J genes are TRBV29-1 and TRBJ2-1, with D perhaps matching TRBD1 (6 bases). Germline V gene data show CDR1 as SQVTM and CDR2 as ANQGSEA. V lost 1 base to trimming and J lost 1 base, with 8 bases between them. The CDR3 consists of 14 residues. DNA of the CDR3: TGCAGCGTTGAAGGGGACACATCCTACAATGAGCAGTTCTTC. Its translation is CSVEGDTSYNEQFF.

At least ten counts were recorded for this clone. Other DNA sequences in the same sample also yield this CDR3. V and J are TRBV29-1 and TRBJ1-1; D remains ambiguous. The CDR3 loop spans 15 amino acids. V shed 5 bases and J shed 3 bases, with 19 bases lying between them. Germline loops: CDR1 SQVTM, CDR2 ANQGSEA. The chain's CDR3 is CSVLPHGTRDTEAFF. The CDR3 nucleotides are TGCAGCGTTCTACCTCATGGAACGAGGGACACTGAAGCTTTCTTT.

The chain is built from TRBV28 and TRBJ1-2, with D possibly TRBD1 on 6 matching bases. There are 15 residues in the CDR3. Germline CDR1 reads MDHEN; CDR2 reads SYDVKM. Trimming removed 3 bases from V and 8 bases from J, with 19 bases in between. CDR3 loop: CASSFLTRGAGGYTF. The DNA for the CDR3 is TGTGCCAGCAGTTTTTTGACCAGGGGTGCGGGCGGCTACACCTTC.

This clone has more than one count but fewer than ten. The gene calls are TRBV6-1 and TRBJ2-5; 10 nucleotides match TRBD1. CDR3 length: 16 amino acids. After removal of 0 bases from V and 5 bases from J, the junction contained 6 bases not matched to a gene. Germline V gene lookup returns CDR1 MNHNS and CDR2 SASEGT. The CDR3 loop reads CASSEAGGQGYETQYF. The CDR3 DNA reads as TGTGCCAGCAGTGAAGCGGGGGGACAGGGGTATGAGACCCAGTACTTC.

The J gene is TRBJ2-3, the V gene TRBV29-1, with TRBD2 matching over 7 bases. The CDR3 is 11 residues long. Germline CDR1 SQVTM, CDR2 ANQGSEA. This CDR3 reads CGGRNTDTQYF. The CDR3 nucleotides are TGCGGCGGGAGAAACACAGATACGCAGTATTTT.

This clone was observed a single time. The V and J genes are TRBV6-5 and TRBJ2-2; 7 positions match TRBD2. CDR1 is MNHEY, CDR2 SVGAGI, per germline. Unmatched junction bases numbered 5, after V lost 2 bases and J lost 2 bases. CDR3 length: 16 amino acids. The CDR3 sequence: CASSYGLAANTGELFF. CDR3 in DNA: TGTGCCAGCAGTTACGGGCTAGCGGCTAACACCGGGGAGCTGTTTTTT.

This clone was detected only once. The V and J genes are TRBV7-2 and TRBJ2-4, with D perhaps TRBD2 (5 bases). CDR3 length: 14 amino acids. V gave up 4 bases and J gave up 7 bases, with 14 bases separating them. Germline lookup yields CDR1 SGHTA and CDR2 FQGNSA. The CDR3 spells CASSSASYGNIQYF. The CDR3 nucleotides are TGTGCCAGCAGCTCCGCTAGCTATGGGAACATTCAGTACTTC.

This clone has at least ten counts. CDR3 nucleotides: TGTGCCAGCAGGCTGGGACGCAGAGGGGGGAGAGGCGAAAACATTCAGTACTTC. This codes for CASRLGRRGGRGENIQYF. This chain links TRBV28 with TRBJ2-4; either TRBD1 or TRBD2 may supply D (6 bases each). This CDR3 contains 18 residues. V was shortened by 6 bases and J by 5 bases, with 26 bases between the two germline ends. From germline, CDR1 is MDHEN and CDR2 SYDVKM. Combining the CDR3 with reference TRBV28 and TRBJ2-4 gives the whole variable domain DVKVTQSSRYLVKRTGEKVFLECVQDMDHENMFWYRQDPGLGLRLIYFSYDVKMKEKGDIPEGYSVSREKKERFSLILESASTNQTSMYLCASRLGRRGGRGENIQYFGAGTRLSVL.

This clone was found a few times. The CDR3 region is CASSSFTEATEAFF. CDR3 nucleotide sequence: TGTGCCAGCAGCTCCTTTACAGAAGCCACTGAAGCTTTCTTT. The chain is built from TRBV11-2 and TRBJ1-1, with unresolved D. In germline, CDR1 is SGHAT, CDR2 FQNNGV. Trimming shortened V by 4 bases and J by 4 bases, and 13 bases separated the two germline ends. The CDR3 is 14 amino acids.

The V and J genes are TRBV7-7 and TRBJ2-5; 7 nucleotides match TRBD1. J was trimmed by 6 bases and V by 0 bases; bases with no gene match: 4. The CDR3 length is 14 residues. Germline V gives CDR1 SSHAT, CDR2 FNYEAQ (reference sequence). Here the CDR3 DNA reads TGTGCCAGCAGCTTAGCAAACAGGGGTCAGACCCAGTACTTC. It translates to CASSLANRGQTQYF.

The J gene is TRBJ1-3, the V gene TRBV30; D gene uncertain. CDR1 and CDR2 (germline): GTSNPN, SVGIG (reference sequence). V was trimmed by 0 bases and J by 3 bases, leaving 12 bases between them. This CDR3 contains 15 residues. The CDR3 here is CAWSVRAVIGNTIYF. The CDR3 nucleotides are TGTGCCTGGAGTGTTCGGGCTGTCATTGGAAACACCATATATTTT.